Here is one T cell receptor (beta chain) with its context. Its antigen is not identified. Sequenced by immunoSEQ multiplex PCR; TCRdb stores in-frame clones only, minus some. The table records roughly 67,000 clones, approximately 83% of them present only once. This specimen comes from a study of PD-L1 blockade in urothelial cancer. Study background: Bladder-origin urothelial cancer in males described about nine tenths of the roughly 29 patients. Reported median T cell count for blood samples was around 140,000.

Study-wide results and caveats: A pretreatment blood TCR clonality that fell below the median predicted better progression-free and overall survival.

Regarding time point: pretreatment peripheral blood. The material sequenced was PBMCs, taken around atezolizumab (anti-PD-L1) treatment. This sequence was found in a man aged 60-69 years with urothelial cancer.

The CDR3, as DNA: TGTGCCAGCAGCCCCCCCGGGACAGGGGGCGTTGGGTATTTT. Its protein is CASSPPGTGGVGYF. V and J are TRBV5-6 and TRBJ2-3; 12 bases fit TRBD1. Germline V gives CDR1 SGHDT, CDR2 YYEEEE. J gave up 14 bases and V 4 bases, and 11 bases lay outside the gene matches. This CDR3 has 14 amino acids.